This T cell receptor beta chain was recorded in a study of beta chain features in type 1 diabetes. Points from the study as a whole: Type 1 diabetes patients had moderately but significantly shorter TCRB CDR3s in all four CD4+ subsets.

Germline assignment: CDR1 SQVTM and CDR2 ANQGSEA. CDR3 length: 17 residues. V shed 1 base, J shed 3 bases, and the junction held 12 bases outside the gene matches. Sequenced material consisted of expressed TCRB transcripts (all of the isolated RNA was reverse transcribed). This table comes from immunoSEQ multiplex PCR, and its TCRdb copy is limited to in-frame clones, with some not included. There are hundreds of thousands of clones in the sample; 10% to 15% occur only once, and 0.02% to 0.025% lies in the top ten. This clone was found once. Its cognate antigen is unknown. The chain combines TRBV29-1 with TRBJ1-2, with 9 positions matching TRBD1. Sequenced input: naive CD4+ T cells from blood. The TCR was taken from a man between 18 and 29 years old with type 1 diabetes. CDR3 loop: CSVEGPRDRVSDYGYTF. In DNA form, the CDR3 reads TGCAGCGTTGAAGGGCCCCGGGACAGGGTTTCAGACTATGGCTACACCTTC.